The 10 T cell receptor beta chains listed next were all sequenced from one sample in a study of tissue T cells after allogeneic stem cell transplantation. Profiling relied on immunoSEQ multiplex PCR, and the TCRdb table lists in-frame clones only, not all of them. The profile shows 2,000 to 2,500 clones, 51% of them singletons. Time point specified: mouse harvest day 14 after allogeneic transplant. Mouse grafts combined 10^7 T-cell-depleted bone marrow cells with 10^6 splenic CD5+ T cells. Sequenced material: lymph node tissue. The receptors come from a female BALB/c mouse given C57BL/6 T cells with graft-versus-host disease after an allogeneic hematopoietic cell transplant.

This clone was found a few times. Gene labels here are mouse ones. The read is 1 residue too short to cover the CDR3 end, so that end is filled in from the germline J gene. V gene TRBV12-1 combines with J gene TRBJ2-3, with D possibly being TRBD2 (5 bases). The CDR3 contains 14 residues. Between the trimmed V and J ends, which lost 0 bases and 0 bases, there was a span of 6 bases. Germline V gene data show CDR1 as SGHSN and CDR2 as HYEKVE. The DNA read from the CDR3 is TGTGCCAGCTCTCTCATGGGGAGTGCAGAAACGCTGTAT. Translated: CASSLMGSAETLY. The full CDR3 protein reads CASSLMGSAETLYF.

As concerns this clone: Gene names follow the mouse nomenclature. The CDR3 end is not reached by the read, which stops 1 residue before it; the germline J gene fills it in. The genes are TRBV13-3 and TRBJ2-4, with TRBD1 identical over 8 bases. From germline, CDR1 is NNHDY and CDR2 SYVADS. The J segment lost 0 bases and the V segment lost 4 bases, leaving 7 bases of the junction unmatched. CDR3 size: 16 residues. Partial CDR3 DNA: TGTGCCAGCAGTTCCGGACAGGGCTCTAGTCAAAACACCTTGTAC. Translation gives CASSSGQGSSQNTLY. The CDR3 in its entirety is CASSSGQGSSQNTLYF.

Turning to this clone: Gene labels here are mouse ones. The read comes to an end 1 residue before the CDR3 does, leaving the germline J gene to fill in the end. J is TRBJ2-5 and V is TRBV24; the D is unclear. The germline CDR1 and CDR2 sequences are KGHTA and FRNEEI. V was pared by 2 bases and J by 0 bases, with 6 bases between. The CDR3 loop spans 14 amino acids. CDR3 protein: CASSLGVNQDTQYF. The covered CDR3 bases are TGTGCCAGCAGTCTGGGAGTTAACCAAGACACCCAGTAC.

Points on this clone: Gene and germline names: mouse. The read halts 1 residue ahead of the CDR3 end, with the missing end drawn from the germline J gene. The chain employs TRBV19 and TRBJ1-1; possible D gene TRBD1, 5 bases. Germline CDR1 reads FNHDT; CDR2 reads SITEND (reference sequence). The CDR3 is 13 residues long. V was clipped by 0 bases and J by 3 bases, with 6 bases between them. CDR3 sequence reads: CASSIAGDTEVFF. CDR3 bases read: TGTGCCAGCAGTATAGCGGGGGACACAGAAGTCTTC.

Worth noting for this clone: Each gene name is a mouse one. The read gets to within 1 residue of the CDR3 end, and the germline J gene fills in the rest. This chain links TRBV26 with TRBJ2-5, with no clear D. This CDR3 is 13 amino acids long. V was shortened by 4 bases and J by 4 bases, with 9 bases between the two germline ends. The germline gives CDR1 KGHPV, CDR2 FQNQEV (reference sequence). The CDR3 protein is CASSPGGKDTQYF. The DNA read from the CDR3 is TGTGCCAGCAGTCCCGGAGGGAAAGACACCCAGTAC.

This clone was detected only a few times. Gene names denote mouse genes. Read coverage stops 1 residue before the CDR3 terminus; the germline J gene supplies the remainder. V and J are TRBV21 and TRBJ2-4; 8 bases fit TRBD2. TRBV21 is annotated as an ORF whose role is uncertain. J was trimmed by 0 bases and V by 2 bases; bases with no gene match: 4. The CDR3 extends over 16 amino acids. CDR3 protein: CASSQTLGVSQNTLYF. The part of the CDR3 DNA that was read is TGTGCTAGCAGTCAAACACTGGGGGTTAGTCAAAACACCTTGTAC.

As concerns this clone: Mouse germline and gene names are used. Sequencing ends 1 residue short of the CDR3 end; the germline J gene provides the rest. This rearrangement joins TRBV3 to TRBJ2-3; tentatively, D is TRBD1 (5 bases). The CDR3 extends over 13 amino acids. Germline V CDR1 and CDR2: SNHLY, FYNGKV (reference sequence). Trimming pared 2 bases from V and 4 bases from J, leaving 7 bases between. CDR3 amino acids: CASSLQGTETLYF. The covered CDR3 bases are TGTGCCAGCAGCTTACAGGGCACAGAAACGCTGTAT.

In regard to this clone: Germline and genes: mouse. The sequence runs out 1 residue before the end of the CDR3; the remainder is reconstructed from the germline J gene. This chain joins TRBV15 and TRBJ2-5, with D possibly called TRBD1 or TRBD2 (6 bases each). V lost 3 bases and J lost 3, with 10 bases in between. Germline V gene data show CDR1 as SGHND and CDR2 as FRSKSL. This CDR3 is 14 amino acids long. The CDR3 region is CASSFGGRQDTQYF. Partial CDR3 DNA: TGTGCCAGCAGTTTTGGGGGCCGGCAAGACACCCAGTAC.

Worth noting for this clone: The germline and genes are mouse ones. The read ends 1 residue before the CDR3 terminus; that terminus is restored from the germline J gene. The chain couples TRBV26 to TRBJ1-2, with D possibly matching TRBD1 (5 bases). The V end was cut by 2 bases, the J end by 5 bases, with 6 bases between. The CDR3 runs 12 residues. Germline V gives CDR1 KGHPV, CDR2 FQNQEV (reference sequence). The DNA read from the CDR3 is TGTGCCAGCAGTCTGGAGGGGTCCGACTACACC. Translated, it gives CASSLEGSDYT. The complete CDR3 sequence is CASSLEGSDYTF.

Details on this clone: The genes and germline here are from mouse. The DNA ends 1 residue before the CDR3 does, and the rest of the CDR3 is filled in from the germline J gene. This chain links TRBV14 with TRBJ2-5; TRBD1 aligns across 7 bases. The V segment lost 5 bases and the J segment 0 bases; nucleotides outside the gene matches: 3. The CDR3 totals 14 residues. CDR1 is SGHDT, CDR2 FRDEAV, per germline. The sequenced CDR3 bases are TGTGCCAGCAGCCAACAGGGGAACCAAGACACCCAGTAC. Translating it yields CASSQQGNQDTQY. The CDR3 as a whole reads CASSQQGNQDTQYF.